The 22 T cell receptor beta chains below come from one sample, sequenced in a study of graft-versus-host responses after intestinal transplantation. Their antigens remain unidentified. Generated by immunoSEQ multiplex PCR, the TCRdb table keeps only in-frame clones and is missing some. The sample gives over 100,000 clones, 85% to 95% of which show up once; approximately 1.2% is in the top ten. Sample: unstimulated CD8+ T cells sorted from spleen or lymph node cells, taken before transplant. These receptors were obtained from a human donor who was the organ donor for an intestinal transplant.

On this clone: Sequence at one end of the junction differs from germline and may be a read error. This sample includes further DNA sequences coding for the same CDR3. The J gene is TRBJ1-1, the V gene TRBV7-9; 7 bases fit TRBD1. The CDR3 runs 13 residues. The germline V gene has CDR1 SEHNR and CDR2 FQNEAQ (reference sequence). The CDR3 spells CASRQGVLSEAFF. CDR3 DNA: TGTGCCAGTCGACAGGGAGTCTTATCAGAAGCTTTTTTT.

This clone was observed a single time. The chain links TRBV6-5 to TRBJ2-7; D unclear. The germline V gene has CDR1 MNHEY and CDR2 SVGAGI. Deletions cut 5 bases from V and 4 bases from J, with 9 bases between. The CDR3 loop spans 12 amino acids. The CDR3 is CASSPDGYEQYF. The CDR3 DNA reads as TGTGCCAGCAGTCCTGACGGATACGAGCAGTACTTC.

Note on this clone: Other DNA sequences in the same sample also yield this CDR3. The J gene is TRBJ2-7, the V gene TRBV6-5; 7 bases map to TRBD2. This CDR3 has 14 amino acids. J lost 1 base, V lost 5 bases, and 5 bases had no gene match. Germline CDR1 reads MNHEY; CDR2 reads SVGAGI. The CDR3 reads CASSPLAGSYEQYF. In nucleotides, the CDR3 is TGTGCCAGCAGTCCGTTAGCGGGTTCCTACGAGCAGTACTTC.

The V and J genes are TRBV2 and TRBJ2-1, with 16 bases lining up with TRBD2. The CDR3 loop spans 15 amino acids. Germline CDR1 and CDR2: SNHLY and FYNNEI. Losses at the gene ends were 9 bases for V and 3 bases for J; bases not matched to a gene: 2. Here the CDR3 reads CARGLAGGIYNEQFF. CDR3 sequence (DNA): TGTGCCAGGGGACTAGCGGGAGGGATCTACAATGAGCAGTTCTTC.

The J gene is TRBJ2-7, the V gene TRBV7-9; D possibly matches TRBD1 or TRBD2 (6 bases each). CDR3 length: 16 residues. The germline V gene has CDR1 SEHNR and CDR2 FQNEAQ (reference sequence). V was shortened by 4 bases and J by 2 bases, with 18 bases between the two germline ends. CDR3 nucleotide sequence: TGTGCCAGCAGCTCCGGATTGGCGGGACATCCCTACGAGCAGTACTTC. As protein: CASSSGLAGHPYEQYF.

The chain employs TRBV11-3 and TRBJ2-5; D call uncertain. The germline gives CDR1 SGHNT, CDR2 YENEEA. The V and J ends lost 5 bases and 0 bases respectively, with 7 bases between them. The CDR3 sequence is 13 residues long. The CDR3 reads CASSLGYQETQYF. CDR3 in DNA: TGTGCCAGCAGCCTCGGCTACCAAGAGACCCAGTACTTC.

The CDR3 reads CARGRGPYNEQFF. As DNA, the CDR3 is TGTGCCAGGGGGAGGGGCCCCTACAATGAGCAGTTCTTC. This chain joins TRBV5-5 and TRBJ2-1, with 7 bases that match TRBD2. J gave up 2 bases and V 8 bases, and 4 bases lay outside the gene matches. The CDR3 contains 13 residues. The germline V gene encodes CDR1 SGHKS and CDR2 YYEKEE (reference sequence). Drawing the rest from reference TRBV5-5 and TRBJ2-1, the complete variable domain is DAGVTQSPTHLIKTRGQQVTLRCSPISGHKSVSWYQQVLGQGPQFIFQYYEKEERGRGNFPDRFSARQFPNYSSELNVNALLLGDSALYLCARGRGPYNEQFFGPGTRLTVL.

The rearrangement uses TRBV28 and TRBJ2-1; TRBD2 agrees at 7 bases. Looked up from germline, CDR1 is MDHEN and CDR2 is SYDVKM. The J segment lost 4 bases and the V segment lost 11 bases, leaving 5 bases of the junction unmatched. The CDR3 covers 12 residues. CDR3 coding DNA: TGTGCCGCGGGAGACCCTTACAATGAGCAGTTCTTC. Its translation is CAAGDPYNEQFF. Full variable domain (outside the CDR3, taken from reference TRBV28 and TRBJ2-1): DVKVTQSSRYLVKRTGEKVFLECVQDMDHENMFWYRQDPGLGLRLIYFSYDVKMKEKGDIPEGYSVSREKKERFSLILESASTNQTSMYLCAAGDPYNEQFFGPGTRLTVL.

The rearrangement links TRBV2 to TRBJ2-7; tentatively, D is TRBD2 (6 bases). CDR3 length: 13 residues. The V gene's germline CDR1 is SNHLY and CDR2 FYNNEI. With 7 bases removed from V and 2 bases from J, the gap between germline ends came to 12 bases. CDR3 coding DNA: TGTGCCAGCAACTACGGGAGCCCCTACGAGCAGTACTTC. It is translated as CASNYGSPYEQYF.

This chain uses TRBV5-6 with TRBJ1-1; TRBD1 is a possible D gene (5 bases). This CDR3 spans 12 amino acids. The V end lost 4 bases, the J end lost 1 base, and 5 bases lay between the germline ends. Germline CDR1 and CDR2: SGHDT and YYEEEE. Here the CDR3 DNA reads TGTGCCAGCAGCAGGGGGAACACTGAAGCTTTCTTT. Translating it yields CASSRGNTEAFF. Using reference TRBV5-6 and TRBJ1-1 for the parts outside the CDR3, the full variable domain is DAGVTQSPTHLIKTRGQQVTLRCSPKSGHDTVSWYQQALGQGPQFIFQYYEEEERQRGNFPDRFSGHQFPNYSSELNVNALLLGDSALYLCASSRGNTEAFFGQGTRLTVV.

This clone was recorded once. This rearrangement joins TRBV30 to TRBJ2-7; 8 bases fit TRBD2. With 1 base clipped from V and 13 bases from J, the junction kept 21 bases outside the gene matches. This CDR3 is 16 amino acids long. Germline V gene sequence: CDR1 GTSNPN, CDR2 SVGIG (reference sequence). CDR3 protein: CAWSELPPGGLGRLYF. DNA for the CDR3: TGTGCCTGGAGTGAGTTGCCCCCGGGGGGACTAGGTCGGCTCTACTTC.

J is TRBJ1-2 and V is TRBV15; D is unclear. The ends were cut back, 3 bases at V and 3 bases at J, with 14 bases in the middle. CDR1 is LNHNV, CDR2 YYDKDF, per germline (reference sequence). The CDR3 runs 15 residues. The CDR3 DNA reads TGTGCCACCAGCAGGAGCCCCAGCCCCTACTATGGCTACACCTTC. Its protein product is CATSRSPSPYYGYTF.

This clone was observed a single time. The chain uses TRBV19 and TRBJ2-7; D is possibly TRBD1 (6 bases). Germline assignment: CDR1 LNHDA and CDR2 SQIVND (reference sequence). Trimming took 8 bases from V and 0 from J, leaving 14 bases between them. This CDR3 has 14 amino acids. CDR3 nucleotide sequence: TGTGCCAGTCGTCTAGGGGGTGGCTCCTACGAGCAGTACTTC. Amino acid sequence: CASRLGGGSYEQYF.

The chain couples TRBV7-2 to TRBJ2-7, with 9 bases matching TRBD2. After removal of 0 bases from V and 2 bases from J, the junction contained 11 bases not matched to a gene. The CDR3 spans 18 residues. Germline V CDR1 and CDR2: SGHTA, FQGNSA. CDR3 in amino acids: CASSLASSLAGETYEQYF. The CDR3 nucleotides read TGTGCCAGCAGCTTAGCCTCCTCCTTAGCGGGAGAGACCTACGAGCAGTACTTC.

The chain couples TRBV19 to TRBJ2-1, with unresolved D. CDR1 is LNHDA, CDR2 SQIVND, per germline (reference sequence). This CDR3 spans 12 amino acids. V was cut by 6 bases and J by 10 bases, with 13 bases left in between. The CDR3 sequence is CASSDNPWEQFF. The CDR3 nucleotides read TGTGCCAGTAGCGACAACCCGTGGGAGCAGTTCTTC. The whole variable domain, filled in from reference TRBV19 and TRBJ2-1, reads DGGITQSPKYLFRKEGQNVTLSCEQNLNHDAMYWYRQDPGQGLRLIYYSQIVNDFQKGDIAEGYSVSREKKESFPLTVTSAQKNPTAFYLCASSDNPWEQFFGPGTRLTVL.

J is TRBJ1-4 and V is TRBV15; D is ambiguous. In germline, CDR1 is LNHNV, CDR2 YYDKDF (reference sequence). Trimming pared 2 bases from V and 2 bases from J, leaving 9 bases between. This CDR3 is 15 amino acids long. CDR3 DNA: TGTGCCACCAGCAGACGGAGCGTTACTAATGAAAAACTGTTTTTT. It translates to CATSRRSVTNEKLFF.

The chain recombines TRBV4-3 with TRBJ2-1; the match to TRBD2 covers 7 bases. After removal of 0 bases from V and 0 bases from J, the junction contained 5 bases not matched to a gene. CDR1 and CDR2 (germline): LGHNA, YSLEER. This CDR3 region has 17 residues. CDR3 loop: CASSQDSAGSSYNEQFF. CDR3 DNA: TGCGCCAGCAGCCAAGATTCAGCGGGGAGCTCCTACAATGAGCAGTTCTTC.

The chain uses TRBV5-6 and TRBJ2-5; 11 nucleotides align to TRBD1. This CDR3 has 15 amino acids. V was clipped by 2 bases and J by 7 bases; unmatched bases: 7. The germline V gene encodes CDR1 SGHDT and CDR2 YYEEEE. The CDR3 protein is CASSFGTGGLGTQYF. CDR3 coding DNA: TGTGCCAGCAGCTTCGGGACAGGGGGTTTAGGGACCCAGTACTTC.

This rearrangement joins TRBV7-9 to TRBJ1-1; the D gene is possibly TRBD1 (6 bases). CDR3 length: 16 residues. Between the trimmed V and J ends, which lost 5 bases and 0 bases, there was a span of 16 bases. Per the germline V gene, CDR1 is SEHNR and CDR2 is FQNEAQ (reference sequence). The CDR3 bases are TGTGCCAGCAGCACCCAGGGGTCGACGGTGAACACTGAAGCTTTCTTT. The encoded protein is CASSTQGSTVNTEAFF.

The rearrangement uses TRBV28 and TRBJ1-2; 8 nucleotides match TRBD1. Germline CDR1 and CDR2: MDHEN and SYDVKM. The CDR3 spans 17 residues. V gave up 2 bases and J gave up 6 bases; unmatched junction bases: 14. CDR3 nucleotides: TGTGCCAGCAGTTTAGCGGTGCGGACAGGGCTGATAGATGGCTACACCTTC. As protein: CASSLAVRTGLIDGYTF.

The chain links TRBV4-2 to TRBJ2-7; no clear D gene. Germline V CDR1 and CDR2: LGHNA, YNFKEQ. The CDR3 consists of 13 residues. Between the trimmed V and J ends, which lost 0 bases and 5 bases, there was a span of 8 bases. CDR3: CASSQDPLNEQYF. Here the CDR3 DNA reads TGTGCCAGCAGCCAAGATCCGCTAAACGAGCAGTACTTC.

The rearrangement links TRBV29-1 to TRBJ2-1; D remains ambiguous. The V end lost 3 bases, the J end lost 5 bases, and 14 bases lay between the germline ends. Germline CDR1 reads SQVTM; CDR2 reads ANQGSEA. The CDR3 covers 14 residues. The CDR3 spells CSVELALVDNEQFF. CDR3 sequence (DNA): TGCAGCGTTGAGTTGGCCCTCGTGGACAATGAGCAGTTCTTC.